These 7 T cell receptor beta chains were all obtained from the same sample, sequenced in a study of blood T cell repertoires in COVID-19. Produced via immunoSEQ multiplex PCR; TCRdb's table is partial and in-frame only. The sample lists tens of thousands of clones, around three quarters seen once, with approximately 51% in the top ten. What was sequenced was peripheral blood. These receptors originate from a human donor in a cohort sampled during active COVID-19.

The chain employs TRBV12-3 or TRBV12-4 and TRBJ1-1, with unresolved D. CDR3 length equals 13 residues. Trimming removed 3 bases from V and 4 bases from J, with 9 bases in between. In DNA form, the CDR3 reads TGTGCCAGCAGTTTGGGCCCAGCCACTGAAGCTTTCTTT. This gives the protein CASSLGPATEAFF.

This clone came up once. V usage is TRBV2 and J usage is TRBJ2-7; the match to TRBD2 covers 9 bases. V was pared by 7 bases and J by 2 bases, with 9 bases of the junction left unmatched. Germline CDR1 and CDR2: SNHLY and FYNNEI. This CDR3 region has 15 residues. The CDR3 region has the DNA TGTGCCAGCACTATCCAAGCGGGAGGTCCCTACGAGCAGTACTTC. Translation gives CASTIQAGGPYEQYF.

The chain combines TRBV28 with TRBJ2-7; 8 nucleotides match TRBD2. Germline V CDR1 and CDR2: MDHEN, SYDVKM. The CDR3 length is 14 residues. Unmatched junction bases numbered 8, after V lost 6 bases and J lost 4 bases. This CDR3 reads CASRTGRGGYEQYF. CDR3 DNA sequence: TGTGCCAGCAGAACAGGACGCGGGGGGTACGAGCAGTACTTC.

The chain employs TRBV3-1 (or the pseudogene TRBV3-2) and TRBJ2-3; TRBD2 might be the D (6 bases). The germline CDR1 and CDR2 sequences are LGHDT and YNNKEL (reference sequence). V was shortened by 4 bases and J by 3 bases, with 14 bases between the two germline ends. The CDR3 loop spans 15 amino acids. CDR3 bases: TGTGCCAGCAGCCTCGGAATTAGCGGTACAGATACGCAGTATTTT. Translated: CASSLGISGTDTQYF.

The chain links TRBV28 to TRBJ2-7; no clear D gene. This CDR3 comprises 12 residues. V was trimmed by 2 bases and J by 6 bases, leaving 8 bases between them. Germline V lookup: CDR1 MDHEN, CDR2 SYDVKM. CDR3 DNA: TGTGCCAGCAGTTTACGTCTGAGCGAGCAGTACTTC. Protein sequence: CASSLRLSEQYF.

CDR3 nucleotides: TGTGCCAGCAGCCCTTGGACTGGGAAAGCCTACGAGCAGTACTTC. It specifies CASSPWTGKAYEQYF. V gene TRBV3-1 (or the pseudogene TRBV3-2) combines with J gene TRBJ2-7; D is perhaps TRBD2 (5 bases). There are 15 residues in the CDR3. Germline V gene lookup returns CDR1 LGHDT and CDR2 YNNKEL (reference sequence). V was clipped by 4 bases and J by 2 bases, with 15 bases between them.

V usage is TRBV24-1 and J usage is TRBJ2-1; the D gene is possibly TRBD1 (6 bases). Trimming pared 1 base from V and 7 bases from J, leaving 13 bases between. Germline lookup yields CDR1 KGHDR and CDR2 SFDVKD. The CDR3 length is 15 residues. As DNA, the CDR3 is TGTGCCACCAGTGATTTCACAGGGAAAAGGAATGAGCAGTTCTTC. It translates to CATSDFTGKRNEQFF.